Listed here are 10 T cell receptor beta chains from one sample, sequenced in a study of shared clonotypes between healthy human individuals. Here immunoSEQ multiplex PCR was the method, and the copy in TCRdb shows in-frame clones only, minus some. The table records about 2.4 million clones, 93% of them present only once. Specimen: naive CD4+ T cells from PBMCs. Subset in this sample: CD45RA+ positively selected. These receptor sequences come from a man aged 18 to 29 in good health. Some clones in this sample may be carry-over from other donors' samples.

The V call is TRBV18, the J call TRBJ2-2, with TRBD1 matching 10 bases. Per germline, CDR1 KGHSH and CDR2 LQKENI. The V and J ends lost 6 bases and 5 bases, in that order; junction bases with no gene match: 9. CDR3 size: 16 residues. The DNA for the CDR3 is TGTGCCAGCTCGCTTTCCGGGACAGGGGAGACCGGGGAGCTGTTTTTT. Protein product: CASSLSGTGETGELFF.

The DNA for the CDR3 is TGCGCCAGCAGCCAATTTGAGACAGGCCATACCTCCTACGAGCAGTACTTC. This encodes CASSQFETGHTSYEQYF. The chain recombines TRBV4-1 with TRBJ2-7; D is possibly TRBD1 (6 bases). Trimming pared 2 bases from V and 0 bases from J, leaving 17 bases between. Germline V gene sequence: CDR1 MGHRA, CDR2 YSYEKL. This CDR3 is built from 17 residues.

The rearrangement uses TRBV19 and TRBJ2-1, with D possibly matching TRBD1 (6 bases). This CDR3 spans 12 amino acids. Trimming took off 9 bases at V and 5 bases at J, with 11 bases between the two ends. Per the germline V gene, CDR1 is LNHDA and CDR2 is SQIVND (reference sequence). CDR3 bases: TGTGCCAGAACAACAGGGCACAATGAGCAGTTCTTC. It translates to CARTTGHNEQFF.

V and J are TRBV19 and TRBJ1-1; D call uncertain. Germline V gene sequence: CDR1 LNHDA, CDR2 SQIVND (reference sequence). Trimming shortened V by 5 bases and J by 2 bases, and 15 bases separated the two germline ends. This CDR3 is built from 15 residues. CDR3 in DNA: TGTGCCAGTAGTGCGCCGGGTAGGTTAAACACTGAAGCTTTCTTT. Its translation: CASSAPGRLNTEAFF.

The gene calls are TRBV27 and TRBJ1-1, with D possibly matching TRBD1 (6 bases). Trimming removed 8 bases from V and 5 bases from J, with 15 bases in between. Germline V gene data show CDR1 as MNHEY and CDR2 as SMNVEV (reference sequence). The CDR3 contains 13 residues. CDR3 in DNA: TGTGCCAGCCTATTATCCAGGGGAACTGAAGCTTTCTTT. This sequence encodes CASLLSRGTEAFF.

The chain carries TRBV7-6 and TRBJ1-2, with D perhaps TRBD1 (5 bases). CDR1 SGHVS and CDR2 FNYEAQ come from the germline V gene. V was trimmed by 5 bases and J by 0 bases, leaving 10 bases between them. The CDR3 contains 14 residues. In DNA, the CDR3 is TGTGCCAGCAGCCTCCTGGGACCTAACTATGGCTACACCTTC. Protein: CASSLLGPNYGYTF. Looking up the rest from reference TRBV7-6 and TRBJ1-2 gives the full variable domain: GAGVSQSPRYKVTKRGQDVALRCDPISGHVSLYWYRQALGQGPEFLTYFNYEAQQDKSGLPNDRFSAERPEGSISTLTIQRTEQRDSAMYRCASSLLGPNYGYTFGSGTRLTVV.

V gene TRBV11-3 combines with J gene TRBJ1-1; D unclear. Trimming removed 3 bases at V and 3 bases at J, with 8 bases between. Germline-derived CDR1 and CDR2 are SGHNT and YENEEA. CDR3 size: 13 residues. The CDR3 region is CASSFQVDTEAFF. In DNA form, the CDR3 reads TGTGCCAGCAGCTTCCAGGTGGACACTGAAGCTTTCTTT.

V gene TRBV29-1 combines with J gene TRBJ2-7; the match to TRBD2 covers 10 bases. The CDR3 sequence is 14 residues long. With V trimmed by 6 bases and J by 1 base, 6 bases remained unmatched. Germline V CDR1 and CDR2: SQVTM, ANQGSEA. CDR3 bases: TGCAGCGTCAAGACTAGCGGGTCTTCCTACGAGCAGTACTTC. Residues: CSVKTSGSSYEQYF.

The genes are TRBV29-1 and TRBJ2-7, with D possibly matching TRBD2 (6 bases). The CDR3 loop spans 13 amino acids. Trimming removed 2 bases at V and 6 bases at J, with 14 bases between. Germline CDR1 and CDR2: SQVTM and ANQGSEA. The CDR3 DNA follows: TGCAGCGTTGAATCGGGGGATCGGGTCGAGCAGTACTTC. It yields the protein CSVESGDRVEQYF.

V gene TRBV6-1 combines with J gene TRBJ2-7; 8 bases match TRBD1. The CDR3 loop spans 14 amino acids. Germline assignment: CDR1 MNHNS and CDR2 SASEGT. J was trimmed by 4 bases and V by 4 bases; bases with no gene match: 6. CDR3 region: CASSVQGAAYEQYF. DNA for the CDR3: TGTGCCAGCAGTGTCCAGGGGGCGGCGTACGAGCAGTACTTC.